The 30 T cell receptor beta chains given below trace back to one sample, sequenced in a study of regulatory T cells in long-lasting Graves disease (dated by TCRdb to 2020 to 2022). Receptor libraries were prepared by multiplex PCR. The sample was run on an Illumina HiSeq 4000. To build TCR beta libraries, CDR3 regions were amplified by Arm-PCR using iRepertoire HTBI primers. The raw public data were reprocessed by TCRdb itself: fastp quality trimming at Q25, MiXCR clonotype calling, in-frame beta chains only. Every entry covers one CDR3 protein and lists the most common genes and DNA from its rows. This sample lists roughly 530,000 distinct CDR3 sequences; about 15% were detected once. Around 25% of the sample goes to the ten largest clones. The sample's time point, from its label and the paper: newly diagnosed GD, antithyroid drugs for less than 3 months. For both TCR sequencing and RNA sequencing, RNA was extracted from PBMCs using TRIzol.

This same sample was also taken into another study, of T cells in Graves' hyperthyroidism and ophthalmopathy.

This sample comprised peripheral blood mononuclear cells (PBMCs), obtained at new diagnosis, from a patient treated with antithyroid drugs. These receptors all come from a woman aged 35-60 years with Graves disease. Donor details come from another sample of the same person, matched by shared clones.

This clonotype occurred many times. The chain employs TRBV9 and TRBJ2-5; TRBD2 aligns across 10 bases. CDR3 length equals 15 residues. Germline CDR1 SGDLS, CDR2 YYNGEE. With 6 bases clipped from V and 4 bases from J, the junction kept 9 bases outside the gene matches. The CDR3 DNA reads TGTGCCAGCAACTATCTTGGACTAGCGGTAGAGACCCAGTACTTC. Its protein is CASNYLGLAVETQYF. Filled out from reference TRBV9 and TRBJ2-5, the complete variable domain reads DSGVTQTPKHLITATGQRVTLRCSPRSGDLSVYWYQQSLDQGLQFLIQYYNGEERAKGNILERFSAQQFPDLHSELNLSSLELGDSALYFCASNYLGLAVETQYFGPGTRLLVL.

The J gene is TRBJ2-2, the V gene TRBV30; D is ambiguous. The CDR3 extends over 13 amino acids. CDR1 and CDR2 from the germline V gene are GTSNPN and SVGIG (reference sequence). Trimming stripped 1 base from V and 1 base from J, with 4 bases between. CDR3 loop: CAWSAQNTGELFF. In nucleotides, the CDR3 is TGTGCCTGGAGTGCACAGAACACCGGGGAGCTGTTTTTT.

The chain couples TRBV5-1 to TRBJ2-2; tentative D call: TRBD1 (6 bases). Germline lookup yields CDR1 SGHRS and CDR2 YFSETQ. V was trimmed by 4 bases and J by 4 bases, leaving 14 bases between them. This CDR3 is built from 15 residues. CDR3 sequence (DNA): TGCGCCAGCAGCATGGACAGCGCTGTCACCGGGGAGCTGTTTTTT. Its translation is CASSMDSAVTGELFF.

In its sample, this clonotype was seen a few times. The germline gene is not matched at one end of the junction; a read error may be the cause. CDR3 nucleotides: TGTGCCAGCAGCCAGGAGGAGGGGCGACAGGACCTTTATGGCTACACCTTC. Amino acid sequence: CASSQEEGRQDLYGYTF. The chain joins TRBV4-1 to TRBJ1-2, with a possible D match to TRBD1 (6 bases). The CDR3 has 17 residues. The germline V gene has CDR1 MGHRA and CDR2 YSYEKL.

This clonotype was seen at least ten times. The rearrangement uses TRBV28 and TRBJ1-5; the D is unclear. The CDR3 has 13 amino acids. The V end lost 6 bases, the J end lost 4 bases, and 10 bases lay between the germline ends. Germline CDR1 reads MDHEN; CDR2 reads SYDVKM. CDR3 in DNA: TGTGCCAGCAGGGTGGCCTCAAATCAGCCCCAGCATTTT. Protein: CASRVASNQPQHF.

The chain combines TRBV11-3 with TRBJ2-2; D is tentatively TRBD1 or TRBD2 (6 bases each). Trimming removed 6 bases from V and 6 bases from J, with 20 bases in between. This CDR3 has 16 residues. The germline gives CDR1 SGHNT, CDR2 YENEEA. CDR3 DNA sequence: TGTGCCAGCAGAACGAGGGGGGCCCAAAACTCCGGGGAGCTGTTTTTT. This gives the protein CASRTRGAQNSGELFF.

The genes are TRBV12-5 and TRBJ1-3; maybe TRBD1 (5 bases). CDR1 is LGHNT, CDR2 FRNRAP, per germline. With 3 bases removed from V and 1 base from J, the gap between germline ends came to 22 bases. The CDR3 is 19 residues long. The CDR3 coding sequence is TGTGCTAGTGGTTTTATTCTCTGGACAAATAACACATCTGGAAACACCATATATTTT. It translates to CASGFILWTNNTSGNTIYF.

The V gene is TRBV19, the J gene TRBJ1-5; D unresolved. V lost 3 bases and J lost 0, with 12 bases in between. Per the germline V gene, CDR1 is LNHDA and CDR2 is SQIVND (reference sequence). This CDR3 spans 16 amino acids. In DNA, the CDR3 is TGTGCCAGTAGTATCGCCCCAGATTATAGCAATCAGCCCCAGCATTTT. Residues: CASSIAPDYSNQPQHF.

The chain employs TRBV20-1 and TRBJ1-5; TRBD1 is a possible D gene (5 bases). Germline V gives CDR1 DFQATT, CDR2 SNEGSKA (reference sequence). This CDR3 has 16 amino acids. The V and J ends lost 1 base and 0 bases respectively, with 13 bases between them. In nucleotides, the CDR3 is TGCAGTGCTAGAGCCCCAGGGTGGTATAGCAATCAGCCCCAGCATTTT. This codes for CSARAPGWYSNQPQHF.

This clonotype has only a few counts. The J gene is TRBJ1-2, the V gene TRBV5-6; D is ambiguous. V lost 5 bases and J lost 7, with 15 bases in between. Germline V gene lookup returns CDR1 SGHDT and CDR2 YYEEEE. This CDR3 spans 13 amino acids. CDR3 loop: CASSQDSSIGYTF. The CDR3 DNA is TGTGCCAGCAGTCAAGATTCCTCCATTGGCTACACCTTC.

This clonotype came up many times. The chain is built from TRBV2 and TRBJ1-2; 9 bases fit TRBD1. The junction had 6 bases not matched to a gene; V was cut back by 6 bases and J by 4 bases. The germline V gene has CDR1 SNHLY and CDR2 FYNNEI. This CDR3 is 14 amino acids long. In nucleotides, the CDR3 is TGTGCCAGCAGCGTACAGGGGGCGAGCTATGGCTACACCTTC. Encoded protein: CASSVQGASYGYTF.

This clonotype appeared many times. The chain couples TRBV12-3 or TRBV12-4 to TRBJ1-2, with 10 bases aligning to TRBD1. This CDR3 has 14 residues. J was trimmed by 4 bases and V by 6 bases; bases with no gene match: 5. The CDR3 DNA sequence: TGTGCCAGCAGAGACAGGGGGCAAGGCTATGGCTACACCTTC. Encoded protein: CASRDRGQGYGYTF.

This clonotype was recorded many times. The rearrangement links TRBV10-2 to TRBJ1-6, with a possible D match to TRBD1 (5 bases). V was clipped by 9 bases and J by 2 bases, with 14 bases between them. CDR1 and CDR2 (germline): WSHSY, SAAADI. The CDR3 runs 15 residues. CDR3 DNA sequence: TGCGCCAGTTCCGCGGGGGGGGCCTATAATTCACCCCTCCACTTT. Translating it yields CASSAGGAYNSPLHF.

Remarks on this clonotype: A clone one base away is much larger, so this may be a read error. J is TRBJ2-7 and V is TRBV2; D may be TRBD1 or TRBD2 (5 bases each). The length of the CDR3 is 14 residues. Germline V gene lookup returns CDR1 SNHLY and CDR2 FYNNEI. V lost 7 bases, J lost 4 bases, and 17 bases lay in between. The CDR3 protein is CASIERDGLYEQYF. CDR3 bases: TGTGCCAGCATCGAAAGGGACGGATTATACGAGCAGTACTTC.

The chain combines TRBV6-9 with TRBJ2-3; D possibly corresponds to TRBD1 (6 bases). Trimming removed 3 bases at V and 2 bases at J, with 24 bases between. Germline CDR1 reads MNHGY; CDR2 reads SVAAGI. The CDR3 covers 19 residues. CDR3 protein: CASSYSGAGPYTYTDTQYF. The CDR3 coding sequence is TGTGCCAGCAGTTACTCAGGGGCGGGCCCATATACCTACACAGATACGCAGTATTTT.

This clonotype has just a few counts. The V and J genes are TRBV12-3 or TRBV12-4 and TRBJ1-1; a possible D gene is TRBD1 (6 bases). The CDR3 spans 13 residues. The V gene lost 8 bases and the J gene lost 1 base, with 11 bases spanning the gap. Here the CDR3 DNA reads TGTGCCAGCGGTCCGACAGGGAACACTGAAGCTTTCTTT. It specifies CASGPTGNTEAFF.

There are many counts of this clonotype. The gene calls are TRBV25-1 and TRBJ2-1; TRBD1 agrees at 9 bases. Trimming at V came to 4 bases and at J to 0 bases, leaving 1 base not matched to a gene. This CDR3 is 15 amino acids long. Looked up from germline, CDR1 is MGHDK and CDR2 is SYGVNS. The CDR3 spells CASSGDRASYNEQFF. The CDR3 coding sequence is TGTGCCAGCAGTGGGGACAGGGCCTCCTACAATGAGCAGTTCTTC.

The chain has TRBV4-1 and TRBJ1-1; no definite D call. Germline V gene lookup returns CDR1 MGHRA and CDR2 YSYEKL. The CDR3 sequence is 17 residues long. The V end lost 3 bases, the J end lost 4 bases, and 21 bases lay between the germline ends. The DNA for the CDR3 is TGCGCCAGCAGCCATCCGTCCCCGGGAACCCTGGCCACTGAAGCTTTCTTT. As protein: CASSHPSPGTLATEAFF.

This clonotype was detected only a few times. This sequence may be a read error, since a much larger clone differs from it by one base. This chain links TRBV2 with TRBJ2-1; D may be TRBD2 (5 bases). The CDR3 has 13 residues. Germline CDR1 and CDR2: SNHLY and FYNNEI. In nucleotides, the CDR3 is TGTGCCAGCATCGGAGGAAACTACGATGAGCAGTTCTTC. It is translated as CASIGGNYDEQFF.

The chain uses TRBV12-3 or TRBV12-4 and TRBJ2-2; 9 bases are a match to TRBD1. Trimming removed 5 bases from V and 6 bases from J; junction bases left unmatched: 7. The CDR3 contains 15 residues. The CDR3 sequence: CASSPGQGGAGELFF. The CDR3 region has the DNA TGTGCCAGCAGTCCGGGACAGGGAGGGGCCGGGGAGCTGTTTTTT.

This clonotype was detected ten times or more. The V gene is TRBV6-5, the J gene TRBJ1-5, with D unresolved. This CDR3 has 12 amino acids. V lost 0 bases, J lost 10 bases, and 7 bases lay in between. Germline loops: CDR1 MNHEY, CDR2 SVGAGI. The CDR3 spells CASSYSSFPQHF. Written as DNA, the CDR3 is TGTGCCAGCAGTTACTCGAGCTTCCCCCAGCATTTT.

The chain couples TRBV3-1 to TRBJ2-7; 10 positions match TRBD2. In germline, CDR1 is LGHDT, CDR2 YNNKEL (reference sequence). J was trimmed by 5 bases and V by 3 bases; bases with no gene match: 7. This CDR3 is built from 15 residues. CDR3 amino acids: CASSQPGLAFNEQYF. The CDR3 nucleotides are TGTGCCAGCAGCCAGCCGGGACTAGCGTTCAACGAGCAGTACTTC.

J is TRBJ1-2 and V is TRBV4-1, with D unresolved. The V and J ends lost 0 bases and 4 bases respectively, with 15 bases between them. Germline V lookup: CDR1 MGHRA, CDR2 YSYEKL. The CDR3 is made up of 16 amino acids. CDR3 nucleotides: TGCGCCAGCAGCCAAGATTTCACAGTTCTGTCCTATGGCTACACCTTC. Translated, it gives CASSQDFTVLSYGYTF.

About this clonotype: Possible read error: a much larger clone is one base away. This CDR3 reads CAISETHMYEQYF. CDR3 coding DNA: TGTGCCATCAGTGAAACACATATGTACGAGCAGTACTTC. This chain connects TRBV10-3 to TRBJ2-7; no firm D call. This CDR3 spans 13 amino acids. The ends were cut back, 3 bases at V and 4 bases at J, with 10 bases in the middle. Looked up from germline, CDR1 is ENHRY and CDR2 is SYGVKD.

This clonotype was seen many times. The V call is TRBV7-9, the J call TRBJ1-5; no clear D gene. V lost 6 bases to trimming and J lost 1 base, with 7 bases between them. The germline CDR1 and CDR2 sequences are SEHNR and FQNEAQ (reference sequence). This CDR3 is built from 13 residues. CDR3 region: CASSFRSNQPQHF. As DNA, the CDR3 is TGTGCCAGCAGTTTCCGAAGCAATCAGCCCCAGCATTTT.

This clonotype was seen more than once but under ten times. The chain couples TRBV4-2 to TRBJ1-2; no definite D call. The CDR3 has 15 amino acids. V was pared by 0 bases and J by 0 bases, with 8 bases between. The germline CDR1 and CDR2 sequences are LGHNA and YNFKEQ. CDR3: CASSQDIATNYGYTF. In DNA, the CDR3 is TGTGCCAGCAGCCAAGACATAGCTACTAACTATGGCTACACCTTC.

This clonotype was seen a few times. V gene TRBV7-9 combines with J gene TRBJ1-2, with 7 bases fitting TRBD1. CDR3 length equals 13 residues. The V gene end was trimmed by 6 bases and the J gene end by 8 bases; junction bases not matched to a gene: 9. CDR1 is SEHNR and CDR2 is FQNEAQ in the germline V gene (reference sequence). CDR3: CASRPTGVLGYTF. DNA of the CDR3: TGTGCCAGCAGACCTACAGGGGTCTTAGGCTACACCTTC.

This clonotype has a count of ten or more. The genes are TRBV7-8 and TRBJ1-2; D is perhaps TRBD1 (5 bases). Germline loops: CDR1 SGHVS, CDR2 FQNEAQ. The V gene lost 5 bases and the J gene lost 4 bases, with 14 bases spanning the gap. The CDR3 has 14 amino acids. The CDR3 protein is CASSHRDGIYGYTF. Written as DNA, the CDR3 is TGTGCCAGCAGCCACCGGGACGGTATCTATGGCTACACCTTC.

The gene calls are TRBV29-1 and TRBJ1-1; TRBD1 aligns across 10 bases. This CDR3 region has 13 residues. Germline V CDR1 and CDR2: SQVTM, ANQGSEA. Trimming cost V 6 bases and J 2 bases; bases outside gene matches: 3. CDR3 loop: CSVRTGGNTEAFF. CDR3 nucleotide sequence: TGCAGCGTCCGGACAGGGGGAAACACTGAAGCTTTCTTT. The entire variable domain, with the rest obtained from reference TRBV29-1 and TRBJ1-1, is as follows: SAVISQKPSRDICQRGTSLTIQCQVDSQVTMMFWYRQQPGQSLTLIATANQGSEATYESGFVIDKFPISRPNLTFSTLTVSNMSPEDSSIYLCSVRTGGNTEAFFGQGTRLTVV.

This clonotype was seen only a few times. The rearrangement joins TRBV28 to TRBJ2-1; no reliable D call. Between the trimmed V and J ends, which lost 6 bases and 5 bases, there was a span of 11 bases. Germline V gives CDR1 MDHEN, CDR2 SYDVKM. This CDR3 spans 13 amino acids. For the CDR3, the DNA is TGTGCCAGCAGCGTAGGCAGCAACAATGAGCAGTTCTTC. Its protein is CASSVGSNNEQFF.